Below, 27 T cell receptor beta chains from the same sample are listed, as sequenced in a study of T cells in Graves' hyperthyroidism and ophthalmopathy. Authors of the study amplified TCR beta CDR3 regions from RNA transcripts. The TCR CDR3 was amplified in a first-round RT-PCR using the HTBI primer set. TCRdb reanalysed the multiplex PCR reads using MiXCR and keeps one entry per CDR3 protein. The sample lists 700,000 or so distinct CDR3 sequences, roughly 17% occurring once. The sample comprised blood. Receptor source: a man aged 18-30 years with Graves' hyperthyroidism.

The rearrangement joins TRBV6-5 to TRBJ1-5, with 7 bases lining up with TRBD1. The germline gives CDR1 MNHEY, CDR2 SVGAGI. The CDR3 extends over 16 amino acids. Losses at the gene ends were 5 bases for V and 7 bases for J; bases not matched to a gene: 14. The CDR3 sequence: CASSPSGTVLIQPQHF. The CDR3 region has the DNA TGTGCCAGCAGTCCTTCCGGGACAGTCTTAATCCAGCCCCAGCATTTT.

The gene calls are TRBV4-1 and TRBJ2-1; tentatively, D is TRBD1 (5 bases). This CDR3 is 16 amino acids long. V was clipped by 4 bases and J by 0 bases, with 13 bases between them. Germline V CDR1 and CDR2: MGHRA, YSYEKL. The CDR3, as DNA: TGCGCCAGCAGCCCCAGGGCGGTTAGCTCCTACAATGAGCAGTTCTTC. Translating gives CASSPRAVSSYNEQFF.

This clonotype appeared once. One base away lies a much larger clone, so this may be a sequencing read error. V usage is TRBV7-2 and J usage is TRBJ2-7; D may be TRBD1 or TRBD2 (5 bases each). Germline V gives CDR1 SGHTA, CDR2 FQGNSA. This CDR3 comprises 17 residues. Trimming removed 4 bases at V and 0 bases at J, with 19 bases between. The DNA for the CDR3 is TGTGCCAGCAGCTCCATTTCCGGGACGTTAAGCTCCTACGAGCAGTACTTC. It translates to CASSSISGTLSSYEQYF. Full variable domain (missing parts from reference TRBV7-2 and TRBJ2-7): GAGVSQSPSNKVTEKGKDVELRCDPISGHTALYWYRQSLGQGLEFLIYFQGNSAPDKSGLPSDRFSAERTGGSVSTLTIQRTQQEDSAVYLCASSSISGTLSSYEQYFGPGTRLTVT.

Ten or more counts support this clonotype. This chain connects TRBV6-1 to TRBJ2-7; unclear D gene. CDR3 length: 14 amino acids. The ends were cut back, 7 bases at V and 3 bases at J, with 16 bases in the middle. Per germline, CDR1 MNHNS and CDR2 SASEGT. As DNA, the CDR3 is TGTGCCAGCATCATAGCTGGCCCTTTCTACGAGCAGTACTTC. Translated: CASIIAGPFYEQYF.

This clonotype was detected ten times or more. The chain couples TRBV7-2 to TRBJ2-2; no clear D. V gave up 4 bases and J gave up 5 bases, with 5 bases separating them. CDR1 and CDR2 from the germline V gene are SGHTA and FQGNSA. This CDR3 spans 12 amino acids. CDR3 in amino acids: CASSSLTGELFF. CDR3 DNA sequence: TGTGCCAGCAGCTCTCTAACCGGGGAGCTGTTTTTT.

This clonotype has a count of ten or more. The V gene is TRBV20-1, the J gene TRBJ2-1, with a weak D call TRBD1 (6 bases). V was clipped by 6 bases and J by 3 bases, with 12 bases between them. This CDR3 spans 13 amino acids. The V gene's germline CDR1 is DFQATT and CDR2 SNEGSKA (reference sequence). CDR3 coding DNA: TGCAGTGCGTGGACAGCCCTCTACAATGAGCAGTTCTTC. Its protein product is CSAWTALYNEQFF.

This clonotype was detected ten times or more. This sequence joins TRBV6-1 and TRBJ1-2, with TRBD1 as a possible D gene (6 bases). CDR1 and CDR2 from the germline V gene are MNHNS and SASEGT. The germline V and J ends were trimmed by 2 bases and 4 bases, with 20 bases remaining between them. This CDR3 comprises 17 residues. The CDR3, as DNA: TGTGCCAGCAGTGAAAACAGGGCATCCCAGAACTCCTATGGCTACACCTTC. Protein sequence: CASSENRASQNSYGYTF.

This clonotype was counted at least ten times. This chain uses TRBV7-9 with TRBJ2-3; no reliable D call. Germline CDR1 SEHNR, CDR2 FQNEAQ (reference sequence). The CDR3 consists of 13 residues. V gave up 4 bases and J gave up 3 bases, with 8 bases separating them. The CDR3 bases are TGTGCCAGCAGCTCGCACGGGACAGATACGCAGTATTTT. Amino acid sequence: CASSSHGTDTQYF.

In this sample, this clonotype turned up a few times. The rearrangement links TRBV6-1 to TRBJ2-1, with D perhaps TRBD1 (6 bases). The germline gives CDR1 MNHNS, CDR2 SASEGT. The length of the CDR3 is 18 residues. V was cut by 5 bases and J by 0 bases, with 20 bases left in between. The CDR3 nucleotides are TGTGCCAGCAGTTCCGCCGACAGGTCCCTGAGCTCCTACAATGAGCAGTTCTTC. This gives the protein CASSSADRSLSSYNEQFF.

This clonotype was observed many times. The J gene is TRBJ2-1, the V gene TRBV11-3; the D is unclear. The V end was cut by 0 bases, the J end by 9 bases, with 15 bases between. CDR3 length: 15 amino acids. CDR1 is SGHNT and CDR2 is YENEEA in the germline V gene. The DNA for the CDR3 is TGTGCCAGCAGCTTAGATAGGGCAGGAGCTGGTGAGCAGTTCTTC. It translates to CASSLDRAGAGEQFF.

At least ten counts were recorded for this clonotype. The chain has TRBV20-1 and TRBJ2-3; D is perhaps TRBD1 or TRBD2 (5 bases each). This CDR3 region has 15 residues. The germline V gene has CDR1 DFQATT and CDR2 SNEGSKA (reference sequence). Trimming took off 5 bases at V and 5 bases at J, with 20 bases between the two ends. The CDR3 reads CSAPRSGNQGDTQYF. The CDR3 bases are TGCAGTGCTCCAAGAAGCGGCAACCAGGGAGATACGCAGTATTTT.

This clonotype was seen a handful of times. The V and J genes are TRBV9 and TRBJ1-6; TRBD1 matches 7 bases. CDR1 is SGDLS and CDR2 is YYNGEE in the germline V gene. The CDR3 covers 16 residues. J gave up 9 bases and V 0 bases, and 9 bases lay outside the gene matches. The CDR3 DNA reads TGTGCCAGCAGCGTAGGGAGGACAGGTGCATCTTCACCCCTCCACTTT. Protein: CASSVGRTGASSPLHF.

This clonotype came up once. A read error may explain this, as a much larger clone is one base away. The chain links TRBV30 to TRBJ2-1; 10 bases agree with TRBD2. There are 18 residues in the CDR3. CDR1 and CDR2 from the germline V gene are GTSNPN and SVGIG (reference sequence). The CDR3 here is CALGRGASGRVSYNKQFF. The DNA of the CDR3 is TGTGCTCTGGGGCGGGGGGCCAGCGGGAGGGTCTCCTACAATAAGCAGTTCTTC.

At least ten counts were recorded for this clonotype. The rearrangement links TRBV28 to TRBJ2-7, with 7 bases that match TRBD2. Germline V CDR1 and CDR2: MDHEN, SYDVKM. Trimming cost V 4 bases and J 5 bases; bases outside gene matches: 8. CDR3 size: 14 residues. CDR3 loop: CASSSGGGLDEQYF. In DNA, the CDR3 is TGTGCCAGCAGTTCGGGGGGAGGTCTGGACGAGCAGTACTTC.

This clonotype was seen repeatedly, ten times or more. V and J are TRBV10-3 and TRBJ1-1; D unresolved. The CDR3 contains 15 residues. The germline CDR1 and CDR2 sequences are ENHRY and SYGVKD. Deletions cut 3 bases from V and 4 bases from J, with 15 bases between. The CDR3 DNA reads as TGTGCCATCAGTGACCCTCGGCCCGAGGGCACTGAAGCTTTCTTT. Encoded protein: CAISDPRPEGTEAFF.

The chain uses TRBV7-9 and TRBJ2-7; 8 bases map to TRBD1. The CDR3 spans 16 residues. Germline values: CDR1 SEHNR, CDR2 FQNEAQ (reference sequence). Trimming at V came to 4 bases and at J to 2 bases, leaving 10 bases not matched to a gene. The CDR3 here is CASSSNGQGQAYEQYF. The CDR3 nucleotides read TGTGCCAGCAGCTCCAACGGACAGGGACAGGCCTACGAGCAGTACTTC.

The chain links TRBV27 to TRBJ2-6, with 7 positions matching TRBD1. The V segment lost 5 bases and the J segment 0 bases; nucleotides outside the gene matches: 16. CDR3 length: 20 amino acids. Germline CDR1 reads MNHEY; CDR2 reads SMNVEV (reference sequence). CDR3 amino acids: CASSLPEQGTGASGANVLTF. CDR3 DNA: TGTGCCAGCAGTCTCCCGGAGCAGGGAACAGGGGCCTCTGGGGCCAACGTCCTGACTTTC.

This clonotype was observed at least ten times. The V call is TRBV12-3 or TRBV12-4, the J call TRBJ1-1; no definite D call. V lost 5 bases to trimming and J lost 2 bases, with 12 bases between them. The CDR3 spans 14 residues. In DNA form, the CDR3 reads TGTGCCAGCAGTCTCGAGCCTATAAACACTGAAGCTTTCTTT. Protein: CASSLEPINTEAFF.

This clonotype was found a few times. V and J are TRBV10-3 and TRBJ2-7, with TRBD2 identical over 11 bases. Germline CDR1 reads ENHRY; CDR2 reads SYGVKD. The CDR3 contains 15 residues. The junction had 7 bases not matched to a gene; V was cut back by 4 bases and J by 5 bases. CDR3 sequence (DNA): TGTGCCATCAGTGCCGCTAGCGGGAGGCTCGACGAGCAGTACTTC. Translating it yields CAISAASGRLDEQYF.

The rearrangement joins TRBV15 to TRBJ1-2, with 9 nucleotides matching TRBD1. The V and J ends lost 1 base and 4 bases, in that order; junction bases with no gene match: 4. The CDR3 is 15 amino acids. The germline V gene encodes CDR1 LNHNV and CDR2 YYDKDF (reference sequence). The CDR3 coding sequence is TGTGCCACCAGCAGAGTGGGACAGGGCGGCTATGGCTACACCTTC. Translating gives CATSRVGQGGYGYTF.

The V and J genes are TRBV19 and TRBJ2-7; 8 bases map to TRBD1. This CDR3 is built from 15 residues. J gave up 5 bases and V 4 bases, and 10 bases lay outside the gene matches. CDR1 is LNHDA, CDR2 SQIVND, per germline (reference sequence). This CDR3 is CASSTGDRTIDEQYF. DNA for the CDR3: TGTGCCAGTAGTACTGGGGACAGGACCATCGACGAGCAGTACTTC.

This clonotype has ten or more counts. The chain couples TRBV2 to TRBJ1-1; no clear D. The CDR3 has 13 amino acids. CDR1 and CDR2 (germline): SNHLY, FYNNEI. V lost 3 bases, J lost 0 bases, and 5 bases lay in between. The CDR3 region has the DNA TGTGCCAGCAGTGACGGCATGAACACTGAAGCTTTCTTT. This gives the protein CASSDGMNTEAFF.

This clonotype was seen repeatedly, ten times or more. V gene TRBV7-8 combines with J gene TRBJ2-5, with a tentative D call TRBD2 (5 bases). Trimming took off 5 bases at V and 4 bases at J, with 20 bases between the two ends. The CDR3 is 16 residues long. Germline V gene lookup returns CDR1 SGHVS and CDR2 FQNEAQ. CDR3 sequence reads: CASSPPLYLGRETQYF. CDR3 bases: TGTGCCAGCAGCCCACCCCTTTATTTGGGGAGAGAGACCCAGTACTTC.

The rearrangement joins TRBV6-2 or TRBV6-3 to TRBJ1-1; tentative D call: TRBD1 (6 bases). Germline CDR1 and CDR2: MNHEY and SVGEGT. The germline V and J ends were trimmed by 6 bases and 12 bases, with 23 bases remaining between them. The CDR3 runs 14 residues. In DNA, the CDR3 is TGTGCCAGCAGCTCCCATTTCCGGACAGTTGAGACTTTCTTT. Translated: CASSSHFRTVETFF.

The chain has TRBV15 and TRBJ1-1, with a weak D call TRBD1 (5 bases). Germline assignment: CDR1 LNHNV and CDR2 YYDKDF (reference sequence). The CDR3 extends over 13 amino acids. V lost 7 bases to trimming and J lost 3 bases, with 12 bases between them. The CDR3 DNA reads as TGTGCCACCAAAAGGAGGGGAGACACTGAAGCTTTCTTT. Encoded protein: CATKRRGDTEAFF.

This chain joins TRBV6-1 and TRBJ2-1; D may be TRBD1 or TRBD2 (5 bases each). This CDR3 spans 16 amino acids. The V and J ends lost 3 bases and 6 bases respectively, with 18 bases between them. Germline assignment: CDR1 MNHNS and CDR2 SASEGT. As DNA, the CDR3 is TGTGCCAGCAGTGACCTCGGGACCCCCTTCGGCAATGAGCAGTTCTTC. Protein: CASSDLGTPFGNEQFF.

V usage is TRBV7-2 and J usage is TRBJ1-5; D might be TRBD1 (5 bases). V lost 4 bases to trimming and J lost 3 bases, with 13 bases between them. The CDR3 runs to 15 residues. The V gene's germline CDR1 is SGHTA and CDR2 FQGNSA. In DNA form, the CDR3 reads TGTGCCAGCAGCTCGACCGCAGGGTTCAATCAGCCCCAGCATTTT. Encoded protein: CASSSTAGFNQPQHF.